Ten or more counts support the clone carrying this T cell receptor (beta chain). The entry originates in a study of regulatory T cells in long-lasting Graves disease. Library construction for TCR beta used iRepertoire HTBI primers and Arm-PCR of CDR3 regions. TCRdb reprocessed the multiplex PCR reads via MiXCR and lists one record per CDR3 protein. The sample contains about 620,000 distinct CDR3 sequences, around 17% of which appear only once. Time point described: newly diagnosed GD, antithyroid drugs for less than 3 months. PBMCs were the source of the RNA used for TCR sequencing. The CDR3 extends over 17 amino acids. Between the trimmed V and J ends, which lost 0 bases and 1 base, there was a span of 16 bases. Germline CDR1 and CDR2: SGDLS and YYNGEE. Separately, the same data were catalogued under a study of T cells in Graves' hyperthyroidism and ophthalmopathy. That publication notes: Hyperthyroidism was newly diagnosed in patients aged 18 to 65 (duration under 2 months). Blood also showed most of the thyroid clonotypes that were expanded above 0.001.

V gene TRBV9 combines with J gene TRBJ1-1, with a weak D call TRBD1 (6 bases). Sample: peripheral blood mononuclear cells (PBMCs), taken at new diagnosis, from a patient treated with antithyroid drugs. The TCR was taken from a woman between 25 and 40 years old with Graves disease. The CDR3 spells CASSVVDRPSRNTEAFF. CDR3 bases: TGTGCCAGCAGCGTAGTCGACAGGCCCAGCAGGAACACTGAAGCTTTCTTT.